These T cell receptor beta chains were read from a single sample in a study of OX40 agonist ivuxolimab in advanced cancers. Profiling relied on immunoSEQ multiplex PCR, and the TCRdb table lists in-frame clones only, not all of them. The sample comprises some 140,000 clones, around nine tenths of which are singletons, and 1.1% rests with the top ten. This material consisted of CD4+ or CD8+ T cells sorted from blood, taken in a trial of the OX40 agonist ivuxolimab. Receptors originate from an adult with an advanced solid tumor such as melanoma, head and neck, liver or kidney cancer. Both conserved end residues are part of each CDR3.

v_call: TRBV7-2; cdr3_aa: CASSLWSPNEKLFF
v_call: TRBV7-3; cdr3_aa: CASSLQGASDTQYF
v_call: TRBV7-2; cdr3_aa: CASSNQQGEQFF
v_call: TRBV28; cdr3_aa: CASSWAVYGYTF
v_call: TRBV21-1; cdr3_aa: CASSKRLAGEETQYF
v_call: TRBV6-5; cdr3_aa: CASSYSTGQPQHF
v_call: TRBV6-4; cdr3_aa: CASSVQGGTEAFF
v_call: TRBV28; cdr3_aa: CASSLGGTNTGELFF
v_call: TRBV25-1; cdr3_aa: CASSATGKFGYTF
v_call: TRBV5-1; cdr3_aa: CASSLREKSYTEAFF
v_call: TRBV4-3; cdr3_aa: CASSPQGVSSYNEQFF
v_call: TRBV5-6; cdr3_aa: CASSLIRTSGFIRGGEQFF
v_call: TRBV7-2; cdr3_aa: CASILDRGHEQFF
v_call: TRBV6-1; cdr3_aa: CASSEVGAVNKQYF
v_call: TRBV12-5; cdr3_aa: CASGLMAGLSDNEQFF
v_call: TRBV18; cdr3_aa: CASSPYRGGTEAFF
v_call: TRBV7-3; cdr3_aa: CASSLGPTGGYEQYF
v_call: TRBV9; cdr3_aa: CASSVNRDTQYF
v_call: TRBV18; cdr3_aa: CASPPNDRLNEKLFF
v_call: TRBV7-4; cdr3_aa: CASSLYWWGDPSTDTQYF
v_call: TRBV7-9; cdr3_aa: CASKKNMGGAGNTIYF
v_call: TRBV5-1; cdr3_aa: CASSGLAGSYNEQFF
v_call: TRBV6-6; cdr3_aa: CASSPGTPQYTQYF
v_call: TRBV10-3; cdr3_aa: CAISDGGKGENTEAFF
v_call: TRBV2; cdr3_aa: CASRSGVGSYEQYF
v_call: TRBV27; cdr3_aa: CASSSHLTGSNGYTF
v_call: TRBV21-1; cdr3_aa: CASSKPTGWLGQPQHF
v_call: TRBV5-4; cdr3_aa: CASSFGRTSGANVLTF
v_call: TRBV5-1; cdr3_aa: CASSLGTGGQPQHF
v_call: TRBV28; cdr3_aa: CASSFLILRAGNSYNEQFF
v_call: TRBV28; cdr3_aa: CASSRTGTGHNEQFF
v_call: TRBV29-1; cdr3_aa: CSGDLLNEGNEQFF
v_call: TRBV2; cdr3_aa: CASSETSGGTDTQYF
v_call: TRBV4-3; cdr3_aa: CASSEQGNGVNTEAFF
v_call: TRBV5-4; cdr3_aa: CASSSLRQRTGNTIYF